These 13 T cell receptor beta chains were all obtained from the same sample, sequenced in a study of blood T cell repertoires in COVID-19. Produced via immunoSEQ multiplex PCR; TCRdb's table is partial and in-frame only. This repertoire shows about 58,000 clones, under 90% found once; its top ten account for approximately 4.5%. Sequenced: peripheral blood. The receptors were gathered from a man in his forties with active COVID-19.

V usage is TRBV5-4 and J usage is TRBJ2-6, with 7 positions matching TRBD1. This CDR3 has 16 amino acids. Trimming cost V 0 bases and J 1 base; bases outside gene matches: 1. Per germline, CDR1 SGHNT and CDR2 YYREEE (reference sequence). The CDR3 spells CASSLDRGSGANVLTF. The CDR3 DNA reads TGTGCCAGCAGCTTGGACAGGGGTTCTGGGGCCAACGTCCTGACTTTC.

This chain joins TRBV19 and TRBJ2-6, with D tentatively TRBD2 (6 bases). V dropped 4 bases and J dropped 1 base, with 17 bases sitting between them. The CDR3 extends over 18 amino acids. Looked up from germline, CDR1 is LNHDA and CDR2 is SQIVND (reference sequence). The CDR3 region is CASSTGGTTRSGANVLTF. CDR3 nucleotides: TGTGCCAGTAGTACAGGAGGGACCACCCGGTCTGGGGCCAACGTCCTGACTTTC.

V usage is TRBV5-1 and J usage is TRBJ2-2, with D possibly TRBD1 on 5 matching bases. Trimming took off 2 bases at V and 7 bases at J, with 9 bases between the two ends. The CDR3 spans 13 residues. CDR1 SGHRS and CDR2 YFSETQ come from the germline V gene. CDR3 bases: TGCGCCAGCAGCTTTGACAGTGGCGGGGAGCTGTTTTTT. Protein sequence: CASSFDSGGELFF.

CDR3 nucleotide sequence: TGTGCCAGCTCACCCTGGCTGCCCTCCTCTGGAAACACCATATATTTT. It encodes CASSPWLPSSGNTIYF. The chain carries TRBV18 and TRBJ1-3; D uncertain. The V gene lost 3 bases and the J gene lost 0 bases, with 12 bases spanning the gap. The CDR3 runs 16 residues. Germline V CDR1 and CDR2: KGHSH, LQKENI.

J is TRBJ2-5 and V is TRBV28; D might be TRBD1 (6 bases). Deletions cut 6 bases from V and 5 bases from J, with 13 bases between. CDR1 and CDR2 (germline): MDHEN, SYDVKM. This CDR3 spans 13 amino acids. In nucleotides, the CDR3 is TGTGCCAGCAGGCCACAGGGCTCCGAGACCCAGTACTTC. Protein: CASRPQGSETQYF. Supplemented by reference TRBV28 and TRBJ2-5, the full variable domain reads DVKVTQSSRYLVKRTGEKVFLECVQDMDHENMFWYRQDPGLGLRLIYFSYDVKMKEKGDIPEGYSVSREKKERFSLILESASTNQTSMYLCASRPQGSETQYFGPGTRLLVL.

The V and J genes are TRBV5-5 and TRBJ1-6; the D is unclear. Trimming cost V 4 bases and J 2 bases, with 10 bases left between them. CDR3 length equals 15 residues. Germline CDR1 is SGHKS and CDR2 is YYEKEE (reference sequence). The CDR3 nucleotides are TGTGCCAGCAGCGCAACAGCCACCTATAATTCACCCCTCCACTTT. It yields the protein CASSATATYNSPLHF.

The gene calls are TRBV7-9 and TRBJ1-2; no firm D call. CDR3 length equals 15 residues. V was trimmed by 1 base and J by 3 bases, leaving 12 bases between them. Germline CDR1 is SEHNR and CDR2 is FQNEAQ (reference sequence). In DNA, the CDR3 is TGTGCCAGCAGCTTAGTATGGAGTTTTTACTATGGCTACACCTTC. It translates to CASSLVWSFYYGYTF.

V usage is TRBV10-2 and J usage is TRBJ2-3; the match to TRBD2 covers 13 bases. V was pared by 0 bases and J by 0 bases, with 0 bases of the junction left unmatched. Germline CDR1 reads WSHSY; CDR2 reads SAAADI. The CDR3 covers 17 residues. The CDR3 is CASSESTSGRSTDTQYF. CDR3 nucleotide sequence: TGCGCCAGCAGTGAGTCGACTAGCGGGAGGAGCACAGATACGCAGTATTTT.

A single count supports this clone. J is TRBJ2-7 and V is TRBV30, with D possibly being TRBD2 (6 bases). Germline CDR1 and CDR2: GTSNPN and SVGIG (reference sequence). The CDR3 has 12 residues. V was trimmed by 2 bases and J by 7 bases, leaving 12 bases between them. The CDR3 nucleotides read TGTGCCTGGAGTTCCACCCGGGGGGAGCAGTACTTC. This translates into CAWSSTRGEQYF.

This clone has only a few counts. The CDR3 loop is CASRLARASGWDTQYF. Written as DNA, the CDR3 is TGTGCAAGTCGCTTAGCGAGGGCTAGCGGGTGGGATACGCAGTATTTT. This chain links TRBV12-2 with TRBJ2-3; no DNA check was done on the table's D call, TRBD2. TRBV12-2 is a known pseudogene. CDR3 length equals 16 residues.

The rearrangement joins TRBV6-1 to TRBJ2-7, with 9 bases identical to TRBD1. Looked up from germline, CDR1 is MNHNS and CDR2 is SASEGT. The V and J ends lost 4 bases and 2 bases, in that order; junction bases with no gene match: 9. The CDR3 consists of 16 residues. In DNA form, the CDR3 reads TGTGCCAGCAGTGCTACAGGGGGCGATCCCACCTACGAGCAGTACTTC. Encoded protein: CASSATGGDPTYEQYF.

The genes are TRBV19 and TRBJ2-6; 7 nucleotides agree with TRBD1. Trimming cost V 7 bases and J 2 bases; bases outside gene matches: 8. Germline CDR1 and CDR2: LNHDA and SQIVND (reference sequence). This CDR3 contains 16 residues. CDR3 in amino acids: CASTLGGKAGANVLTF. In DNA, the CDR3 is TGTGCCAGTACATTAGGGGGCAAGGCTGGGGCCAACGTCCTGACTTTC. Drawing the rest from reference TRBV19 and TRBJ2-6, the complete variable domain is DGGITQSPKYLFRKEGQNVTLSCEQNLNHDAMYWYRQDPGQGLRLIYYSQIVNDFQKGDIAEGYSVSREKKESFPLTVTSAQKNPTAFYLCASTLGGKAGANVLTFGAGSRLTVL.

The chain joins TRBV5-1 to TRBJ2-2; D is possibly TRBD2 (6 bases). CDR3 length: 15 amino acids. The germline V and J ends were trimmed by 4 bases and 2 bases, with 12 bases remaining between them. Germline CDR1 reads SGHRS; CDR2 reads YFSETQ. CDR3 coding DNA: TGCGCCAGCAGCCACGGGACTCTAAACACCGGGGAGCTGTTTTTT. Its protein product is CASSHGTLNTGELFF. Complete variable domain (other parts from reference TRBV5-1 and TRBJ2-2): KAGVTQTPRYLIKTRGQQVTLSCSPISGHRSVSWYQQTPGQGLQFLFEYFSETQRNKGNFPGRFSGRQFSNSRSEMNVSTLELGDSALYLCASSHGTLNTGELFFGEGSRLTVL.